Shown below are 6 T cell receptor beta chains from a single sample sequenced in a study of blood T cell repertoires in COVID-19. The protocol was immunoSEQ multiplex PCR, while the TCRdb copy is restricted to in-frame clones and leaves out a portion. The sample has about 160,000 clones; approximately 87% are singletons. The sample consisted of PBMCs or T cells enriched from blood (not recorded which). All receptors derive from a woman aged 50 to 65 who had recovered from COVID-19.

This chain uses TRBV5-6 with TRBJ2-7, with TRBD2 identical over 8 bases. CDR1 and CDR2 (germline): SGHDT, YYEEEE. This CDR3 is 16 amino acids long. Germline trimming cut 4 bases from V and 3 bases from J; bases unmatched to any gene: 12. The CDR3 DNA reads TGTGCCAGCAGCCGTCTTGCGGGGGGTCCTTACTACGAGCAGTACTTC. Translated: CASSRLAGGPYYEQYF.

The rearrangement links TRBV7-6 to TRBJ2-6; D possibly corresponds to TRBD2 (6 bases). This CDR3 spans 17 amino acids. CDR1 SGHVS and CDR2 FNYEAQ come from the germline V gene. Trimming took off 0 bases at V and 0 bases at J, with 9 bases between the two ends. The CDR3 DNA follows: TGTGCCAGCAGCTTAGCGGGGGGACGCTCTGGGGCCAACGTCCTGACTTTC. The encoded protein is CASSLAGGRSGANVLTF.

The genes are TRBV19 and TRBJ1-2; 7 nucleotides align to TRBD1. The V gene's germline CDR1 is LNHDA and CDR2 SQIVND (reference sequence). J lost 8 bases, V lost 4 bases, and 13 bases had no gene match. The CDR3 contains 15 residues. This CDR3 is CASSSHPGQWAGYTF. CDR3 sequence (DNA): TGTGCCAGTAGTAGCCACCCGGGACAGTGGGCCGGCTACACCTTC.

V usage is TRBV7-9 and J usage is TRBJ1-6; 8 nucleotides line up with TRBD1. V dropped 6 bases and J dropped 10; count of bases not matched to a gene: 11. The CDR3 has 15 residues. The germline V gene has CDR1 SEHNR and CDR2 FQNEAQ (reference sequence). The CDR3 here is CASSSPGQVDSPLHF. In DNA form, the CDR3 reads TGTGCCAGCAGTTCCCCGGGACAGGTTGACTCACCCCTCCACTTT.

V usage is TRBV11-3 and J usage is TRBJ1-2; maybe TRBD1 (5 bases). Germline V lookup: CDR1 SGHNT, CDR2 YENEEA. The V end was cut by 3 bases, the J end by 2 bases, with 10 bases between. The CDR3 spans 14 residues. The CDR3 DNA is TGTGCCAGCAGCTTCAGGCACAGGAACTATGGCTACACCTTC. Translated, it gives CASSFRHRNYGYTF.

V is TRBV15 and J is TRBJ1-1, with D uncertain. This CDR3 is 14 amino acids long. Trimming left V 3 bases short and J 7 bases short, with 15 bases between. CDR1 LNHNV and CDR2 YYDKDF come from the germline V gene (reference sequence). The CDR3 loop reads CATSSLTGYFEAFF. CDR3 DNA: TGTGCCACCAGCAGCCTTACGGGGTACTTTGAAGCTTTCTTT.